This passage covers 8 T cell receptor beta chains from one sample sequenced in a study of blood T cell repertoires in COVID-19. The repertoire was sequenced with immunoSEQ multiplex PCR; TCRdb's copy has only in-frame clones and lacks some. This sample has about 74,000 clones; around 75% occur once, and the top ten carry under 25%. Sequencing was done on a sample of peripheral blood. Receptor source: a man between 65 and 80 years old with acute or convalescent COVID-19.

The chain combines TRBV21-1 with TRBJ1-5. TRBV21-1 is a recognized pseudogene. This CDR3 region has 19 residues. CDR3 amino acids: CASSKGLGRGPHSNQPQHF. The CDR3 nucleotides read TGTGCCAGCAGCAAAGGATTGGGGAGGGGACCACATAGCAATCAGCCCCAGCATTTT.

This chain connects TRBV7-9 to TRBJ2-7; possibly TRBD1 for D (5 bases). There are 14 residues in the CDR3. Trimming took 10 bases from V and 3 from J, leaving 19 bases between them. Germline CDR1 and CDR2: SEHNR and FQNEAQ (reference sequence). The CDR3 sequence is CATSSSGAYYEQYF. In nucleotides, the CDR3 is TGTGCCACCTCGAGCTCTGGGGCTTACTACGAGCAGTACTTC.

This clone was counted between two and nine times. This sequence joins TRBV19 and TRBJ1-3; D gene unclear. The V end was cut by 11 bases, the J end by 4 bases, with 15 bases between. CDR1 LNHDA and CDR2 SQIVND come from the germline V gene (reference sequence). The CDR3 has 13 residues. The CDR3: CASNAGTGNTIYF. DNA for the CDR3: TGTGCCTCCAACGCGGGTACGGGAAACACCATATATTTT.

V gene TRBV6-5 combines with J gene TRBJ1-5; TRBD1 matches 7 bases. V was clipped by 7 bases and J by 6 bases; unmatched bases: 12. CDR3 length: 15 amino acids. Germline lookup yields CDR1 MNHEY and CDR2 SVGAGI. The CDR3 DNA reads TGTGCCAGCAAGGGGGCGAGCCCGGCTCCTCAGCCCCAGCATTTT. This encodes CASKGASPAPQPQHF.

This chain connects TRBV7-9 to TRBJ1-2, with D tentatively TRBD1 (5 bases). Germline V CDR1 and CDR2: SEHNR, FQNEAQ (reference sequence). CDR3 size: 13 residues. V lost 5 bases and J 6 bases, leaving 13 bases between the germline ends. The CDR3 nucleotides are TGTGCCAGCAGCCAGGGTGGGCACGATGGCTACACCTTC. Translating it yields CASSQGGHDGYTF.

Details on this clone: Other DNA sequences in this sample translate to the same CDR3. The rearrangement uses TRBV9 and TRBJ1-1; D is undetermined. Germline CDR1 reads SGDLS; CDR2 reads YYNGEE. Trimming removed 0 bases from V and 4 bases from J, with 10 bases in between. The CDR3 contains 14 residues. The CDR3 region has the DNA TGTGCCAGCAGCGTAGTGGGAGGCGGCACTGAAGCTTTCTTT. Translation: CASSVVGGGTEAFF.

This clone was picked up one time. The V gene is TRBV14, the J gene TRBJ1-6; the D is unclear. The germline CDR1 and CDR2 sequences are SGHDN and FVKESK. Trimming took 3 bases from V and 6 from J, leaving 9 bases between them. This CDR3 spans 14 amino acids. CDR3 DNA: TGTGCCAGCAGCCAGAATACGGTTAATTCACCCCTCCACTTT. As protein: CASSQNTVNSPLHF.

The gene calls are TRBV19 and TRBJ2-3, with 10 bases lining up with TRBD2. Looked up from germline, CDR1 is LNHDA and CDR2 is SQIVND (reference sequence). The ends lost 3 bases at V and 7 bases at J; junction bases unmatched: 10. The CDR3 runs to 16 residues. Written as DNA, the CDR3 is TGTGCCAGTAGTATGGGAGCGGGAGGGCCCGCGAATACGCAGTATTTT. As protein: CASSMGAGGPANTQYF.